A selection of T cell receptor beta chains follows, all from one sample in a study of T cells in Graves' hyperthyroidism and ophthalmopathy. One entry per CDR3 protein results from TCRdb running MiXCR on the multiplex PCR reads. The sample gives 250,000 to 300,000 distinct CDR3 sequences, roughly an eighth of which show up once; roughly 8.2% is in the top ten. The sequencing sample was made of blood. These receptors all come from a woman aged 40 to 50 with Graves' hyperthyroidism. Both conserved end residues are part of each CDR3. The D gene is left open where the match is weak. Not every row has a clone size; where given, it reads once, few, many or a size class.

>.|13|TRBV18|TRBJ1-4|.
TGTGCCAGCTCACCCTCTCAGAATGAAAAACTGTTTTTT
CASSPSQNEKLFF
>many|15|TRBV15|TRBJ2-1|.
TGTGCCACCAGCAATGACGGGAGTTCCTACAATGAGCAGTTCTTC
CATSNDGSSYNEQFF
>many|13|TRBV20-1|TRBJ1-4|.
TGCAGTGCTAGAAAGGGGCTGCAGAGAAAACTGTTTTTT
CSARKGLQRKLFF
>many|15|TRBV27|TRBJ2-5|.
TGTGCCAGCAGGAAAGGGGCCACGCTCCCAGAGACCCAGTACTTC
CASRKGATLPETQYF
>few|13|TRBV3-1|TRBJ1-6|.
TGTGCCAGCAGCCAAGCCGACAATTCACCCCTCCACTTT
CASSQADNSPLHF
>many|14|TRBV6-1|TRBJ1-1|.
TGTGCCAGCAGAACATCCGGGACACCCCGTGAAGCTTTCTTT
CASRTSGTPREAFF
>many|12|TRBV30|TRBJ1-4|.
TGTGCCTGGAGCCTCCTGGGTGAAAAACTGTTTTTT
CAWSLLGEKLFF
>many|16|TRBV7-9|TRBJ2-3|.
TGTGCCAGCAGCGCCCTTCGCGGGAAAGGCACAGATACGCAGTATTTT
CASSALRGKGTDTQYF
>.|13|TRBV2|TRBJ2-7|.
TGTGCCAGCAGCGGCCTGCCCCGAAACGAGCAGTACTTC
CASSGLPRNEQYF
>many|12|TRBV30|TRBJ1-6|.
TGTGCCTGGAGTAGGGACTTTTCTCCCCTCCACTTT
CAWSRDFSPLHF
>few|15|TRBV14|TRBJ2-7|.
TGTGCCAGCAGCCAAGGAACAGGCTCCTGGCGCGAGCAGTACTTC
CASSQGTGSWREQYF
>few|13|TRBV29-1|TRBJ2-5|.
TGCAGCGTTTGGACCGTGTACCAAGAGACCCAGTACTTC
CSVWTVYQETQYF
>many|13|TRBV7-9|TRBJ1-2|.
TGTGCCAGCAGCCCTCAGGGTTTTGGTGGCTACACCTTC
CASSPQGFGGYTF
>many|14|TRBV6-1|TRBJ2-7|TRBD2
TGTGCCAGCAATTCCTTAGCGGGGGGTTACGAGCAGTACTTC
CASNSLAGGYEQYF
>many|19|TRBV15|TRBJ1-5|.
TGTGCCACCAGCAGAGAAGACAGGCGGCGTGGCGGTAGGAATCAGCCCCAGCATTTT
CATSREDRRRGGRNQPQHF
>few|15|TRBV18|TRBJ2-1|TRBD2
TGTGCCAGCTCCCCAAGCGGGGCCGGTTCTAATGAGCAGTTCTTC
CASSPSGAGSNEQFF
>.|16|TRBV20-1|TRBJ1-5|.
TGCAGTGTTAGGTACAGGGAAAACCATAGCAATCAGCCCCAGCATTTT
CSVRYRENHSNQPQHF
>many|14|TRBV15|TRBJ2-5|.
TGTGCCACCAGCAACCGAGGGGGGGGAGAGACCCAGTACTTC
CATSNRGGGETQYF
>.|15|TRBV27|TRBJ1-1|.
TGTGCCAGCAGTTCGAACTTGGGAGGGAGGTTGGGAGCTTTCTTT
CASSSNLGGRLGAFF
>.|17|TRBV4-1|TRBJ2-1|TRBD1
TGCGCCAGCAGACGAACGAGGGACAGGGGGCGCAACAATGAGCAGTTCTTC
CASRRTRDRGRNNEQFF
>many|12|TRBV28|TRBJ1-6|.
TGTGCCAGCAGTCGGCCAAATTCACCCCTCCACTTT
CASSRPNSPLHF
>few|14|TRBV5-4|TRBJ2-7|.
TGTGCCAGCAGCCTTGACAGGACCTCCTACGAGCAGTACTTC
CASSLDRTSYEQYF
>.|15|TRBV9|TRBJ2-3|TRBD1
TGTGCCAGCAAGTACCGGGACAGGGAAAAAGATACGCAGTATTTT
CASKYRDREKDTQYF
>few|14|TRBV7-2|TRBJ1-1|.
TGTGCCAGCAGCTTACAGACAGTGAACACTGAAGCTTTCTTT
CASSLQTVNTEAFF
>.|16|TRBV7-9|TRBJ1-1|.
TGTGCCAGCAGCTTAGTTGGCGGACGGCTAAACACTGAAGCTTTCTTT
CASSLVGGRLNTEAFF
>.|14|TRBV2|TRBJ1-1|.
TGTGCCAGTACTTCTGGGACGATGAACACTGAAGCTTTCTTT
CASTSGTMNTEAFF
>many|17|TRBV19|TRBJ1-1|TRBD1
TGTGCCAGTAGTACGAGGGGGACAGGGCCGGGGAACACTGAAGCTTTCTTT
CASSTRGTGPGNTEAFF
>many|15|TRBV20-1|TRBJ2-2|TRBD2
TGCAGTGCTACGGGACTAGCGGGAGTGACCGGGGAGCTGTTTTTT
CSATGLAGVTGELFF
>many|16|TRBV9|TRBJ2-7|TRBD2
TGTGCCAGCAGCGTAGGATCCCTAGCGGGAGTCTACGAGCAGTACTTC
CASSVGSLAGVYEQYF
>many|13|TRBV2|TRBJ1-1|TRBD1
TGTGCCAGCCGGACAGGGATGAACACTGAAGCTTTCTTT
CASRTGMNTEAFF
>.|14|TRBV24-1|TRBJ1-5|.
TGTGCCACCAGTGACCCGGGGGTTAATCAGCCCCAGCATTTT
CATSDPGVNQPQHF
>.|14|TRBV7-9|TRBJ2-5|TRBD2
TGTGCCAGCCGCTTGGGAGGGTATGCCTCCCACCAGTACTTC
CASRLGGYASHQYF
>many|17|TRBV11-2|TRBJ2-4|.
TGTGCCAGCAGCTTAGCCCTACTTAGCCTTGCCAAAAACATTCAGTACTTC
CASSLALLSLAKNIQYF
>.|15|TRBV27|TRBJ2-7|.
TGTGCCAGCAGTTTCTCTGCGGTCTCTTCCTACGAGCAGTACTTC
CASSFSAVSSYEQYF
>.|18|TRBV10-3|TRBJ2-3|TRBD1
TGTGCCATCAGTGATCGTCGCGGGACAGGGGGCATGACAGATACGCAGTATTTT
CAISDRRGTGGMTDTQYF
>many|11|TRBV2|TRBJ1-1|.
TGTGCCAGCAGGCAGGGGATTGAGGCTTTCTTT
CASRQGIEAFF
>many|13|TRBV12-3/TRBV12-4|TRBJ1-2|.
TGTGCCAGCAGTCCAAAGGGATACTATGGCTACACCTTC
CASSPKGYYGYTF
>.|15|TRBV28|TRBJ1-2|.
TGTGCCAGCAGTTTAGATGGCAGGGGCGGCCATGGCTACACCTTC
CASSLDGRGGHGYTF
>few|15|TRBV9|TRBJ2-3|TRBD1
TGTGCCAGCAGCGTCCAGGGACAGGGGGGAGATACGCAGTATTTT
CASSVQGQGGDTQYF
>once|14|TRBV5-1|TRBJ2-1|TRBD2
TGCGCCAGCAGCCGGGGACTAGCGGACAATGAGCAGTTCTTC
CASSRGLADNEQFF
>many|12|TRBV3-1|TRBJ2-1|.
TGTGCCAGCAGCCGACAAAACAATGAGCAGTTCTTC
CASSRQNNEQFF
>many|13|TRBV18|TRBJ1-6|.
TGTGCCAGCTCACCAAACGGTGATTCACCCCTCCACTTT
CASSPNGDSPLHF
>many|12|TRBV12-3/TRBV12-4|TRBJ1-3|.
TGTGCCAGCCGGGGCCCTGGAAACACCATATATTTT
CASRGPGNTIYF
>many|15|TRBV9|TRBJ1-1|TRBD1
TGTGCCAGCAGCGGGGGACAGGGAAGGAACACTGAAGCTTTCTTT
CASSGGQGRNTEAFF
>many|14|TRBV6-1|TRBJ2-1|.
TGTGCCAGCAGTTCGCCCGGCCTGTCCGCTGGGCAGTTCTTC
CASSSPGLSAGQFF
>many|13|TRBV7-9|TRBJ1-2|.
TGTGCCAGCACCCTAGAGGGTCGTGGGGGCTACACCTTC
CASTLEGRGGYTF
>many|14|TRBV12-3/TRBV12-4|TRBJ1-1|.
TGTGCCAGCAGTTCCTCTACGGGAAACACTGAAGCTTTCTTT
CASSSSTGNTEAFF
>many|15|TRBV5-5|TRBJ2-7|TRBD1
TGTGCCAGCAGGGCGGACAGGTCAAGCTCCTACGAGCAGTACTTC
CASRADRSSSYEQYF
>many|17|TRBV11-3|TRBJ1-1|.
TGTGCCAGCAGCCCGATCCGGGGCGGGGGTTTGAACACTGAAGCTTTCTTT
CASSPIRGGGLNTEAFF